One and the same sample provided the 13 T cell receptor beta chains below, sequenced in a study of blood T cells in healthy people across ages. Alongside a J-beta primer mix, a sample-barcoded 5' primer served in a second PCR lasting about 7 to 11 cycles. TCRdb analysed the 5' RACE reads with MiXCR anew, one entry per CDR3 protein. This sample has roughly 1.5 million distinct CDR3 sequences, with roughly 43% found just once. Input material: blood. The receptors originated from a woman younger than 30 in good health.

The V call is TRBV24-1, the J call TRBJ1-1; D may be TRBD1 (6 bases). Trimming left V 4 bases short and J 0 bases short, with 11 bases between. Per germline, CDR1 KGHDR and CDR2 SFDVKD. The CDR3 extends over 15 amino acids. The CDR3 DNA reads TGTGCCACCAGTGACAACGCAGGGGTGAACACTGAAGCTTTCTTT. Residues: CATSDNAGVNTEAFF.

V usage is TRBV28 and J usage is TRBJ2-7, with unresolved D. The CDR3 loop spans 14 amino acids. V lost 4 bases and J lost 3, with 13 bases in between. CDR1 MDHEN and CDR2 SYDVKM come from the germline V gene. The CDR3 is CASSYSLTNYEQYF. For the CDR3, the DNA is TGTGCCAGCAGTTACAGCCTTACGAACTACGAGCAGTACTTC.

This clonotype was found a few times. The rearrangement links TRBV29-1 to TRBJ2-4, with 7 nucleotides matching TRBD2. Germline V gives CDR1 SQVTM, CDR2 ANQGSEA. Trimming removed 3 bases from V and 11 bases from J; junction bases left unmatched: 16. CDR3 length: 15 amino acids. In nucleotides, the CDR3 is TGCAGCGTTGATGGGGCCCGGGGAGGGGAGAGCGTTCAGTACTTC. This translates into CSVDGARGGESVQYF.

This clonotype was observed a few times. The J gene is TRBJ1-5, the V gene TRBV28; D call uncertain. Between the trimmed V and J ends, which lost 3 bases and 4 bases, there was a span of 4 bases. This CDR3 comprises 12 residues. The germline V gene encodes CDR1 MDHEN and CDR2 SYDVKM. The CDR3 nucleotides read TGTGCCAGCAGTTTTATGAATCAGCCCCAGCATTTT. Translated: CASSFMNQPQHF. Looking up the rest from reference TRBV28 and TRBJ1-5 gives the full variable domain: DVKVTQSSRYLVKRTGEKVFLECVQDMDHENMFWYRQDPGLGLRLIYFSYDVKMKEKGDIPEGYSVSREKKERFSLILESASTNQTSMYLCASSFMNQPQHFGDGTRLSIL.

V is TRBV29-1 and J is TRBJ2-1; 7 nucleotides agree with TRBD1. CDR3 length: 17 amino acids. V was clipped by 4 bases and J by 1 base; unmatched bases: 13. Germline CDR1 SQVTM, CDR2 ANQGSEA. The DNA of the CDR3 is TGCAGCGTTGTATCGGTGGACAGGCGCTTTTCCTACAATGAGCAGTTCTTC. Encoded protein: CSVVSVDRRFSYNEQFF.

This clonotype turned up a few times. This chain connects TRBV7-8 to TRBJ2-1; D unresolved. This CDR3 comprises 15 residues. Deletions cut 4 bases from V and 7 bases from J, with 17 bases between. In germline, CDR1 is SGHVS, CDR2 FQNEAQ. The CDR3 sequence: CASSSPGLVRNEQFF. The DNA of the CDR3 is TGTGCCAGCAGCTCACCGGGCCTAGTGAGAAATGAGCAGTTCTTC.

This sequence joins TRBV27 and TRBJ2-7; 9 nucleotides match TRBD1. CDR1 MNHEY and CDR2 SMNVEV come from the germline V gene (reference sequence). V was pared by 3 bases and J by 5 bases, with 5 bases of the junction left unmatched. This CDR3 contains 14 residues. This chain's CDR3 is CASSFDRGYHEQYF. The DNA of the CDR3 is TGTGCCAGCAGTTTCGACAGGGGGTACCACGAGCAGTACTTC.

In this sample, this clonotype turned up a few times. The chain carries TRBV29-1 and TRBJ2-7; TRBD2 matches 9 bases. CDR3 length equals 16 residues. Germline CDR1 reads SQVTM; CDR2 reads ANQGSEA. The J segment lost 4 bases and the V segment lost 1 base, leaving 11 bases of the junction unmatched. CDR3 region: CSVEGASGEREYEQYF. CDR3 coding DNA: TGCAGCGTTGAAGGGGCTAGCGGGGAGCGAGAATACGAGCAGTACTTC.

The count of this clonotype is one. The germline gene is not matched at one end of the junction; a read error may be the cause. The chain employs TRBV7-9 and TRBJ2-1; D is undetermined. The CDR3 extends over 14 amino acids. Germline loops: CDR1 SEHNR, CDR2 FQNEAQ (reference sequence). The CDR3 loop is CASSLAPAYNGQFF. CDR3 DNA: TGTGCCAGCAGCTTAGCCCCAGCCTACAATGGGCAGTTCTTC.

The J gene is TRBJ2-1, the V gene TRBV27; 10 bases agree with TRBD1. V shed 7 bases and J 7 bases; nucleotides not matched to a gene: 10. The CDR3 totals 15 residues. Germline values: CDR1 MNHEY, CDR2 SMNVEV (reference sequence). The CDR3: CASKFPGQGSNEQFF. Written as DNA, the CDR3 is TGTGCCAGCAAATTCCCGGGACAGGGGTCAAATGAGCAGTTCTTC.

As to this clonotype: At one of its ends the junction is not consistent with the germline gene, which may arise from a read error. The CDR3 coding sequence is TGCAGCGTCATAGGAGTGCAGGCTAGCTCCTACAATGAGAAGTTCTTC. Amino acids: CSVIGVQASSYNEKFF. This chain uses TRBV29-1 with TRBJ2-1; possible D gene TRBD2, 5 bases. The germline gives CDR1 SQVTM, CDR2 ANQGSEA. The CDR3 is 16 residues long.

The CDR3: CASSAQGPGTDTQYF. The DNA for the CDR3 is TGCGCCAGCAGCGCTCAAGGGCCTGGCACAGATACGCAGTATTTT. The chain links TRBV5-1 to TRBJ2-3; no clear D gene. Trimming took 4 bases from V and 1 from J, leaving 13 bases between them. The CDR3 runs to 15 residues. Per germline, CDR1 SGHRS and CDR2 YFSETQ.

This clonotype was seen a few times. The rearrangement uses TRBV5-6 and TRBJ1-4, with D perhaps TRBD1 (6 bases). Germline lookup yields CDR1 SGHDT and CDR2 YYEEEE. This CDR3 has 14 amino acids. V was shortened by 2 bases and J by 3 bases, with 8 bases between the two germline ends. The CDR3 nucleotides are TGTGCCAGCAGCTTAAGGGGGTCTAATGAAAAACTGTTTTTT. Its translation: CASSLRGSNEKLFF.